The clone carrying this T cell receptor beta chain was recorded once. Authors' methods: Scientists estimated how many nucleated cells there were by amplifying reference gene primers. The data were produced by immunoSEQ multiplex PCR, yet TCRdb's version contains in-frame clones alone and is incomplete. D and trimming come from the DNA, and the V and J calls and clone size come from that table. The repertoire consists of about 200,000 clones, with roughly 80% occurring once and the leading ten covering around 6%. The record originates from a study of blood T cell repertoires in COVID-19. As for the study in general: Acute and convalescent COVID-19 specimens originated in the United States, Italy and Spain. PBMCs, B-cell-depleted T cells, or T cells provided the cDNA or gDNA that made up the material.

Seattle patient enrollment occurred during active infection, with longitudinal follow-up thereafter. Germline loops: CDR1 MNHEY, CDR2 SMNVEV (reference sequence). This CDR3 contains 15 residues. V lost 7 bases and J lost 6; bases outside the gene matches: 7. The material sequenced was peripheral blood. The clonotype comes from a woman in her thirties or forties with COVID-19, enrolled during active disease. This chain joins TRBV27 and TRBJ2-3, with 13 bases identical to TRBD2. The CDR3 DNA reads as TGTGCCAGCACCCTGGGACTAGCGGGAAGGGATACGCAGTATTTT. Protein sequence: CASTLGLAGRDTQYF.